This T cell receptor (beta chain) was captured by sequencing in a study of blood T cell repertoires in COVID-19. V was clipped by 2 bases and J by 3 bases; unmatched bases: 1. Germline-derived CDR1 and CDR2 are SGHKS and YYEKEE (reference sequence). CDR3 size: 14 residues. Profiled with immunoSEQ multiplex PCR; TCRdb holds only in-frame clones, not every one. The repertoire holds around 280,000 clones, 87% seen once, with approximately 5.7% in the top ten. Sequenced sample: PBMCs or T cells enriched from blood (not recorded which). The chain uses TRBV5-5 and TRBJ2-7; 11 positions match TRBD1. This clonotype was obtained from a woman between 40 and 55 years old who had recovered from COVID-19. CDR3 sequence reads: CASSLGTGGYEQYF. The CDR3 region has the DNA TGTGCCAGCAGCTTAGGGACAGGGGGCTACGAGCAGTACTTC.